This entry features one T cell receptor beta chain sequence. This record comes from a study of blood T cell repertoires in COVID-19. Study information: Nucleic acid was either cDNA or gDNA, and it came from T cells, B-cell-depleted T cells, or PBMCs.

Sequenced by immunoSEQ multiplex PCR; TCRdb stores in-frame clones only, minus some. Found here are over 100,000 clones, about four fifths of them singletons; the top ten hold approximately 3.3%. Sequencing was carried out using peripheral blood. The clonotype originates from a woman of 80 years or more with active or convalescent COVID-19.

CDR3 region: CASSMAGGRAYNEQFF. The CDR3 coding sequence is TGTGCCAGCAGCATGGCGGGCGGGAGGGCCTACAATGAGCAGTTCTTC. V and J are TRBV7-3 and TRBJ2-1; the match to TRBD2 covers 9 bases. CDR1 SGHTA and CDR2 FQGTGA come from the germline V gene. With V trimmed by 5 bases and J by 2 bases, 7 bases remained unmatched. This CDR3 region has 16 residues.